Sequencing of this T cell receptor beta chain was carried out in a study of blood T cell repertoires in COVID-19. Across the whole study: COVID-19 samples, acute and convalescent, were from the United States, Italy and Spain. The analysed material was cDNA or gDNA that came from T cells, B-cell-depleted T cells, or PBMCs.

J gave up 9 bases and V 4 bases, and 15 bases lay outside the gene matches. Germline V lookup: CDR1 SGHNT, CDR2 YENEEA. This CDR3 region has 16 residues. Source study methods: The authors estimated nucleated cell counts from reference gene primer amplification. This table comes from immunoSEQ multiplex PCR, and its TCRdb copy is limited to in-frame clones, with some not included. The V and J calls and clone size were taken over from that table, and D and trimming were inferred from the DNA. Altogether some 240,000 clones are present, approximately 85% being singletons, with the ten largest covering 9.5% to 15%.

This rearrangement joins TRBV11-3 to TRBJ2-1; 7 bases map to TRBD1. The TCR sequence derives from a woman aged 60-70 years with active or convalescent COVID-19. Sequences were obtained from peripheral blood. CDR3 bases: TGTGCCAGCAGCTCCCTGGGGGACAGTGGATCTGCTGAGCAGTTCTTC. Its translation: CASSSLGDSGSAEQFF. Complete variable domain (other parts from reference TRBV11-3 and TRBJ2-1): EAGVVQSPRYKIIEKKQPVAFWCNPISGHNTLYWYLQNLGQGPELLIRYENEEAVDDSQLPKDRFSAERLKGVDSTLKIQPAELGDSAVYLCASSSLGDSGSAEQFFGPGTRLTVL.